Below are 20 T cell receptor beta chains sequenced from a single sample in a study of OX40 agonist ivuxolimab in advanced cancers. TCRdb's copy holds only in-frame clones and misses some; the assay was immunoSEQ multiplex PCR. The sample holds tens of thousands of clones; about 76% are singletons and the top ten take roughly 1.4%. The specimen was CD4+ or CD8+ T cells sorted from blood, collected in a trial of the OX40 agonist ivuxolimab. These receptors all come from an adult with an advanced solid tumor such as melanoma, head and neck, liver or kidney cancer.

The chain is built from TRBV28 and TRBJ2-5; D remains ambiguous. The assigned J gene may be wrong: the sequence end matches TRBJ2-7 better. Germline-derived CDR1 and CDR2 are MDHEN and SYDVKM. The CDR3 runs to 17 residues. The CDR3 sequence is CASSLPRALLDQYEQYF. The DNA for the CDR3 is TGTGCCAGCAGTTTACCCCGGGCCCTTCTAGACCAATACGAGCAGTACTTC.

This clone appeared once. The chain employs TRBV30 and TRBJ2-6, with D maybe TRBD1 (6 bases). CDR3 length: 18 amino acids. CDR1 and CDR2 (germline): GTSNPN, SVGIG (reference sequence). Trimming removed 0 bases at V and 0 bases at J, with 15 bases between. As DNA, the CDR3 is TGTGCCTGGAGTGTAGCAGCAGGGGCCGGCTCTGGGGCCAACGTCCTGACTTTC. It yields the protein CAWSVAAGAGSGANVLTF.

This chain uses TRBV9 with TRBJ1-4; D not certain. The V gene lost 1 base and the J gene lost 7 bases, with 8 bases spanning the gap. Germline CDR1 and CDR2: SGDLS and YYNGEE. The CDR3 has 13 amino acids. CDR3: CASSVRDFEKLFF. CDR3 DNA: TGTGCCAGCAGCGTAAGGGATTTTGAAAAACTGTTTTTT. The variable domain in full, with the rest retrieved from reference TRBV9 and TRBJ1-4, is DSGVTQTPKHLITATGQRVTLRCSPRSGDLSVYWYQQSLDQGLQFLIQYYNGEERAKGNILERFSAQQFPDLHSELNLSSLELGDSALYFCASSVRDFEKLFFGSGTQLSVL.

The chain combines TRBV5-5 with TRBJ2-1; possibly TRBD1 for D (6 bases). Trimming removed 3 bases from V and 7 bases from J, with 11 bases in between. The CDR3 length is 13 residues. The germline V gene encodes CDR1 SGHKS and CDR2 YYEKEE (reference sequence). CDR3 DNA: TGTGCCAGCAGCTCCGGACAGTCGAATGAGCAGTTCTTC. Residues: CASSSGQSNEQFF.

The chain recombines TRBV5-1 with TRBJ1-2; a weak D match, TRBD1 (5 bases). Germline values: CDR1 SGHRS, CDR2 YFSETQ. The ends were cut back, 3 bases at V and 2 bases at J, with 17 bases in the middle. The CDR3 covers 16 residues. The CDR3 DNA follows: TGCGCCAGCAGCTCCACCCCGGGACGGATAAACTATGGCTACACCTTC. Protein: CASSSTPGRINYGYTF.

This clone is deemed medium-sized. The chain is built from TRBV20-1 and TRBJ1-1; no firm D call. V lost 7 bases, J lost 10 bases, and 16 bases lay in between. This CDR3 contains 11 residues. Germline-derived CDR1 and CDR2 are DFQATT and SNEGSKA (reference sequence). The CDR3 region has the DNA TGCAGTGAAACACCGGAAATGGGAGCTTTCTTT. Amino acids: CSETPEMGAFF.

The chain links TRBV11-3 to TRBJ2-7; 8 nucleotides agree with TRBD2. Trimming took 5 bases from V and 3 from J; bases not matched to a gene: 3. The germline CDR1 and CDR2 sequences are SGHNT and YENEEA. This CDR3 region has 13 residues. The CDR3 loop is CASSRGGGYEQYF. The CDR3 DNA is TGTGCCAGCAGCCGGGGGGGTGGCTACGAGCAGTACTTC.

This chain links TRBV6-4 with TRBJ1-4; no clear D gene. This CDR3 comprises 18 residues. Trimming took off 3 bases at V and 5 bases at J, with 22 bases between the two ends. CDR1 and CDR2 from the germline V gene are MRHNA and SNTAGT. The CDR3, as DNA: TGTGCCAGCAGTGAAGTCGGTTGTTCTACCCCGCGCAATGAAAAACTGTTTTTT. Translated, it gives CASSEVGCSTPRNEKLFF.

The chain couples TRBV7-2 to TRBJ2-5; D tentatively reads TRBD1 or TRBD2 (5 bases each). The CDR3 extends over 15 amino acids. CDR1 and CDR2 (germline): SGHTA, FQGNSA. V lost 5 bases, J lost 2 bases, and 15 bases lay in between. For the CDR3, the DNA is TGTGCCAGCAGCGAACAACCTGGGGGACAAGAGACCCAGTACTTC. It yields the protein CASSEQPGGQETQYF.

This clone has more than one count but fewer than ten. The chain links TRBV19 to TRBJ1-1; possibly TRBD1 for D (5 bases). V was cut by 3 bases and J by 1 base, with 9 bases left in between. Per germline, CDR1 LNHDA and CDR2 SQIVND (reference sequence). This CDR3 has 14 residues. The CDR3 protein is CASSILGGNTEAFF. DNA for the CDR3: TGTGCCAGTAGTATCCTCGGGGGGAACACTGAAGCTTTCTTT.

This rearrangement joins TRBV7-2 to TRBJ2-7, with a possible D match to TRBD2 (5 bases). In germline, CDR1 is SGHTA, CDR2 FQGNSA. Trimming cost V 4 bases and J 5 bases, with 12 bases left between them. The CDR3 sequence is 13 residues long. The CDR3 loop is CASSSTRENEQYF. In DNA form, the CDR3 reads TGTGCCAGCAGCTCGACCCGGGAAAACGAGCAGTACTTC.

This clone came up a few times. This chain joins TRBV27 and TRBJ2-5; a possible D gene is TRBD2 (6 bases). This CDR3 is built from 12 residues. In germline, CDR1 is MNHEY, CDR2 SMNVEV (reference sequence). V lost 6 bases to trimming and J lost 9 bases, with 14 bases between them. CDR3 DNA: TGTGCCAGCAGGGGGACTTATGCGGCCCAGTACTTC. Translating gives CASRGTYAAQYF.

This chain joins TRBV2 and TRBJ2-2; TRBD2 agrees at 14 bases. J lost 8 bases, V lost 6 bases, and 5 bases had no gene match. Germline loops: CDR1 SNHLY, CDR2 FYNNEI. This CDR3 region has 15 residues. CDR3 sequence reads: CASRGLAGVSGELFF. The CDR3 DNA sequence: TGTGCCAGCAGGGGACTAGCGGGGGTTTCGGGGGAGCTGTTTTTT.

The gene calls are TRBV7-2 and TRBJ1-2, with a weak D call TRBD1 (6 bases). The CDR3 is 15 residues long. The germline V gene encodes CDR1 SGHTA and CDR2 FQGNSA. V was pared by 5 bases and J by 4 bases, with 17 bases between. CDR3 in amino acids: CASSAREGGLYGYTF. CDR3 in DNA: TGTGCCAGCAGCGCAAGAGAGGGGGGGCTCTATGGCTACACCTTC.

Written as DNA, the CDR3 is TGTGCCAGCAGTCTCACAGGGACAGGGGGTTATGGCTACACCTTC. Protein: CASSLTGTGGYGYTF. This chain uses TRBV27 with TRBJ1-2, with 11 bases fitting TRBD1. The CDR3 is 15 amino acids. J lost 5 bases, V lost 5 bases, and 7 bases had no gene match. Per germline, CDR1 MNHEY and CDR2 SMNVEV (reference sequence).

The V and J genes are TRBV2 and TRBJ2-1; D may be TRBD2 (5 bases). V was trimmed by 4 bases and J by 0 bases, leaving 10 bases between them. The V gene's germline CDR1 is SNHLY and CDR2 FYNNEI. The CDR3 is 15 residues long. The CDR3 DNA sequence: TGTGCCAGCAGTGTGGACTTTAGCTCCTACAATGAGCAGTTCTTC. Protein sequence: CASSVDFSSYNEQFF.

The rearrangement uses TRBV6-6 and TRBJ1-1; D unresolved. With 2 bases removed from V and 4 bases from J, the gap between germline ends came to 11 bases. The germline CDR1 and CDR2 sequences are MNHNY and SVGAGI (reference sequence). The CDR3 consists of 14 residues. DNA of the CDR3: TGTGCCAGCAGTTACCTGGGGTTGGCCACTGAAGCTTTCTTT. The encoded protein is CASSYLGLATEAFF.

The chain recombines TRBV6-5 with TRBJ2-2; 7 bases fit TRBD1. The CDR3 is 14 residues long. V shed 6 bases and J 3 bases; nucleotides not matched to a gene: 4. Germline V CDR1 and CDR2: MNHEY, SVGAGI. The DNA of the CDR3 is TGTGCCAGCAGCCGGGACAGCTACACCGGGGAGCTGTTTTTT. It specifies CASSRDSYTGELFF.

CDR3: CASTTGGGAAREQFF. DNA of the CDR3: TGTGCCAGCACTACTGGGGGGGGTGCGGCTAGAGAGCAGTTCTTC. The rearrangement links TRBV5-6 to TRBJ2-1, with 7 nucleotides matching TRBD2. CDR1 and CDR2 (germline): SGHDT, YYEEEE. Trimming cost V 6 bases and J 10 bases; bases outside gene matches: 16. This CDR3 is 15 amino acids long.

The V gene is TRBV19, the J gene TRBJ1-5; D is possibly TRBD1 (5 bases). CDR1 is LNHDA, CDR2 SQIVND, per germline (reference sequence). Trimming cost V 3 bases and J 6 bases, with 15 bases left between them. There are 15 residues in the CDR3. The CDR3 sequence is CASSIVSGTFQPQHF. DNA of the CDR3: TGTGCCAGTAGTATCGTTTCGGGGACGTTTCAGCCCCAGCATTTT.